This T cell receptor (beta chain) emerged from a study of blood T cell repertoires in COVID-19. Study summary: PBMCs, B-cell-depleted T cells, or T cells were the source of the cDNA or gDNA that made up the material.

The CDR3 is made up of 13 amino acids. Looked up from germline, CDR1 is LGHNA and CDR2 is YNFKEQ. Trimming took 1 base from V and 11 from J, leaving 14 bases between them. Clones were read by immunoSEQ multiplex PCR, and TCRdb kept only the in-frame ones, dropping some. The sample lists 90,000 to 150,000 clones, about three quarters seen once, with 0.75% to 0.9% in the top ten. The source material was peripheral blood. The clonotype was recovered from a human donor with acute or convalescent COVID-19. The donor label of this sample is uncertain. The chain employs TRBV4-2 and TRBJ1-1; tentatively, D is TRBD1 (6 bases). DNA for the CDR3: TGTGCCAGCAGCCAAGGTAGGGCGGGGGCGGCTTTCTTT. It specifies CASSQGRAGAAFF.